These 8 T cell receptor beta chains were all obtained from the same sample, sequenced in a study of blood T cell repertoires in COVID-19. This table comes from immunoSEQ multiplex PCR, and its TCRdb copy is limited to in-frame clones, with some not included. The data show approximately 200,000 clones, 88% seen once. Sequenced sample: peripheral blood. These receptors all come from a woman aged 30 to 39 with acute or convalescent COVID-19.

The V gene is TRBV18, the J gene TRBJ2-7; the match to TRBD1 covers 11 bases. The CDR3 is 15 amino acids. J gave up 2 bases and V 4 bases, and 4 bases lay outside the gene matches. CDR1 is KGHSH, CDR2 LQKENI, per germline. The CDR3 coding sequence is TGTGCCAGCTCACTGGACAGGGGGCCCACCTACGAGCAGTACTTC. Translating gives CASSLDRGPTYEQYF.

In DNA form, the CDR3 reads TGCACCAGCCCTTCCGTGGGGACAGGGAGGGGGGCTTTCTTT. Translating gives CTSPSVGTGRGAFF. The V call is TRBV1, the J call TRBJ1-1; the table's D call, TRBD1, was not checked against the DNA. TRBV1 is an annotated pseudogene. The CDR3 runs to 14 residues.

The V gene is TRBV28, the J gene TRBJ1-1, with no clear D. Trimming left V 3 bases short and J 2 bases short, with 7 bases between. The length of the CDR3 is 13 residues. The germline gives CDR1 MDHEN, CDR2 SYDVKM. The CDR3 DNA sequence: TGTGCCAGCAGTTTTTCCCCAAACACTGAAGCTTTCTTT. Its translation is CASSFSPNTEAFF.

In its sample, this clone was seen a few times. The chain has TRBV19 and TRBJ1-1, with 9 bases fitting TRBD1. The trim removed 4 bases at V and 7 bases at J, leaving 10 bases unmatched. The CDR3 length is 15 residues. Germline CDR1 and CDR2: LNHDA and SQIVND (reference sequence). The CDR3 loop reads CASSTQTGGLYEAFF. CDR3 coding DNA: TGTGCCAGTAGTACCCAGACAGGGGGGCTATATGAAGCTTTCTTT.

J is TRBJ1-1 and V is TRBV27; TRBD1 agrees at 9 bases. The length of the CDR3 is 21 residues. The germline V gene has CDR1 MNHEY and CDR2 SMNVEV (reference sequence). The V gene end was trimmed by 2 bases and the J gene end by 3 bases; junction bases not matched to a gene: 22. CDR3 region: CASSLRGRYRTGAPGDTEAFF. DNA for the CDR3: TGTGCCAGCAGTTTAAGGGGAAGGTATAGGACAGGGGCCCCAGGGGACACTGAAGCTTTCTTT.

V usage is TRBV2 and J usage is TRBJ2-2; tentatively, D is TRBD2 (5 bases). CDR1 is SNHLY, CDR2 FYNNEI, per germline. The CDR3 is made up of 17 amino acids. Deletions cut 3 bases from V and 5 bases from J, with 19 bases between. DNA of the CDR3: TGTGCCAGCAGTGACGCCCTAGCCCCCCCGAGGACCGGGGAGCTGTTTTTT. Translation: CASSDALAPPRTGELFF.

The V call is TRBV9, the J call TRBJ2-3, with D unresolved. This CDR3 has 13 residues. Deletions cut 0 bases from V and 4 bases from J, with 6 bases between. Per the germline V gene, CDR1 is SGDLS and CDR2 is YYNGEE. Here the CDR3 DNA reads TGTGCCAGCAGCGTAGGATCGGCAGATACGCAGTATTTT. Translating gives CASSVGSADTQYF.

This rearrangement joins TRBV10-2 to TRBJ1-5; a weak D match, TRBD1 (6 bases). The CDR3 consists of 15 residues. The germline gives CDR1 WSHSY, CDR2 SAAADI. V was pared by 6 bases and J by 4 bases, with 16 bases between. CDR3 DNA: TGCGCCAGCAGAGGACTAGGGGGGCTTAATCAGCCCCAGCATTTT. Translating gives CASRGLGGLNQPQHF.